One and the same sample provided the 30 T cell receptor beta chains below, sequenced in a study of T cell responses to AZD1222 COVID-19 vaccine. Profiled with immunoSEQ multiplex PCR; TCRdb holds only in-frame clones, not every one. The sample holds 80,000 or so clones; approximately 91% are singletons and the top ten take approximately 5.4%. The sequencing here drew on peripheral blood, taken on day 0 of MenACWY control vaccination. These receptors all come from an adult in good health.

The chain recombines TRBV15 with TRBJ1-6; maybe TRBD1 (5 bases). V lost 0 bases and J 4 bases, leaving 10 bases between the germline ends. Germline CDR1 reads LNHNV; CDR2 reads YYDKDF (reference sequence). The length of the CDR3 is 16 residues. The CDR3 bases are TGTGCCACCAGCAGAGAAGTAAGGGGATATAATTCACCCCTCCACTTT. Protein sequence: CATSREVRGYNSPLHF.

The rearrangement joins TRBV30 to TRBJ2-1, with D perhaps TRBD1 or TRBD2 (5 bases each). Per the germline V gene, CDR1 is GTSNPN and CDR2 is SVGIG (reference sequence). The CDR3 has 13 amino acids. V was pared by 2 bases and J by 9 bases, with 14 bases between. CDR3 DNA: TGTGCCTGGAGTTTTACCGGGGCTGGTGAGCAGTTCTTC. The encoded protein is CAWSFTGAGEQFF.

This clone was observed a few times. The CDR3 region is CASSRPPPGPQHF. CDR3 coding DNA: TGTGCCAGCTCACGGCCCCCCCCGGGGCCCCAGCATTTT. This sequence joins TRBV18 and TRBJ1-5; no reliable D call. The V end lost 4 bases, the J end lost 9 bases, and 13 bases lay between the germline ends. This CDR3 comprises 13 residues. Germline assignment: CDR1 KGHSH and CDR2 LQKENI. Variable domain in full (rest from reference TRBV18 and TRBJ1-5): NAGVMQNPRHLVRRRGQEARLRCSPMKGHSHVYWYRQLPEEGLKFMVYLQKENIIDESGMPKERFSAEFPKEGPSILRIQQVVRGDSAAYFCASSRPPPGPQHFGDGTRLSIL.

V usage is TRBV7-9 and J usage is TRBJ2-7, with no clear D. Trimming removed 5 bases from V and 0 bases from J, with 11 bases in between. CDR1 and CDR2 (germline): SEHNR, FQNEAQ (reference sequence). CDR3 length: 14 residues. For the CDR3, the DNA is TGTGCCAGCAGCACAGACCGAAGCTCCTACGAGCAGTACTTC. It is translated as CASSTDRSSYEQYF. The complete variable domain, with remaining parts taken from reference TRBV7-9 and TRBJ2-7, reads DTGVSQNPRHKITKRGQNVTFRCDPISEHNRLYWYRQTLGQGPEFLTYFQNEAQLEKSRLLSDRFSAERPKGSFSTLEIQRTEQGDSAMYLCASSTDRSSYEQYFGPGTRLTVT.

This chain uses TRBV5-4 with TRBJ2-1; 9 nucleotides agree with TRBD2. The germline V gene encodes CDR1 SGHNT and CDR2 YYREEE (reference sequence). The CDR3 length is 17 residues. The trim removed 0 bases at V and 5 bases at J, leaving 9 bases unmatched. CDR3 region: CASSLDIAGDPNNEQFF. CDR3 in DNA: TGTGCCAGCAGCTTGGATATAGCGGGGGATCCCAACAATGAGCAGTTCTTC.

This chain joins TRBV27 and TRBJ1-3; 7 bases are a match to TRBD1. The length of the CDR3 is 17 residues. In germline, CDR1 is MNHEY, CDR2 SMNVEV (reference sequence). The V segment lost 4 bases and the J segment 0 bases; nucleotides outside the gene matches: 9. CDR3 nucleotide sequence: TGTGCCAGCAGTTCCTCCAGGTACAGGGGCTCTGGAAACACCATATATTTT. It specifies CASSSSRYRGSGNTIYF.

The chain is built from TRBV5-4 and TRBJ2-5; D remains ambiguous. V was cut by 4 bases and J by 5 bases, with 6 bases left in between. Germline CDR1 and CDR2: SGHNT and YYREEE (reference sequence). The CDR3 sequence is 11 residues long. DNA for the CDR3: TGTGCCAGCAGCCCCGGTGAGACCCAGTACTTC. Translated: CASSPGETQYF.

The chain links TRBV21-1 to TRBJ2-3. TRBV21-1 is classified as a pseudogene. The CDR3 has 13 amino acids. For the CDR3, the DNA is TGTGCCAGCAGCGCTTTTCCCACAGATACGCAGTATTTT. Its translation is CASSAFPTDTQYF.

The chain carries TRBV12-5 and TRBJ2-4; 8 positions agree with TRBD1. Germline V gene sequence: CDR1 LGHNT, CDR2 FRNRAP. The CDR3 extends over 15 amino acids. After removal of 1 base from V and 5 bases from J, the junction contained 4 bases not matched to a gene. Written as DNA, the CDR3 is TGTGCTAGTGGTTTGGCGGACAGGGCCCAAAACATTCAGTACTTC. Amino acids: CASGLADRAQNIQYF.

The chain joins TRBV6-1 to TRBJ2-2; the D is unclear. The germline V gene encodes CDR1 MNHNS and CDR2 SASEGT. Trimming stripped 2 bases from V and 6 bases from J, with 7 bases between. This CDR3 comprises 13 residues. CDR3 in amino acids: CASSEFGPGELFF. Written as DNA, the CDR3 is TGTGCCAGCAGTGAATTCGGTCCCGGGGAGCTGTTTTTT.

There are a few counts of this clone. The DNA of the CDR3 is TGTGCCAGCAGCTCCCTAGCGGGGGGGCTCGGGCAGTACTTC. Translated: CASSSLAGGLGQYF. This chain connects TRBV5-4 to TRBJ2-7; 12 bases are a match to TRBD2. Germline V gene data show CDR1 as SGHNT and CDR2 as YYREEE (reference sequence). The CDR3 runs 14 residues. Trimming took 3 bases from V and 9 from J; bases not matched to a gene: 7.

This clone was counted a few times. This rearrangement joins TRBV10-3 to TRBJ1-2; 8 positions match TRBD1. The CDR3 is 15 residues long. With 4 bases clipped from V and 8 bases from J, the junction kept 12 bases outside the gene matches. Germline lookup yields CDR1 ENHRY and CDR2 SYGVKD. The CDR3 nucleotides are TGTGCCATCAGTGCCCCAGGGGGCGCCCCGGGGGGCTACACCTTC. Translated: CAISAPGGAPGGYTF.

The table lists this clone with a few counts. Here the CDR3 reads CATSEDPRGDEQFF. DNA for the CDR3: TGTGCCACCAGCGAAGATCCCCGGGGGGATGAGCAGTTCTTC. This rearrangement joins TRBV15 to TRBJ2-1, with 7 nucleotides matching TRBD2. Germline values: CDR1 LNHNV, CDR2 YYDKDF (reference sequence). The CDR3 covers 14 residues. Trimming took 5 bases from V and 8 from J; bases not matched to a gene: 9. The whole variable domain, remainder taken from reference TRBV15 and TRBJ2-1, is DAMVIQNPRYQVTQFGKPVTLSCSQTLNHNVMYWYQQKSSQAPKLLFHYYDKDFNNEADTPDNFQSRRPNTSFCFLDIRSPGLGDTAMYLCATSEDPRGDEQFFGPGTRLTVL.

This clone came up once. The chain couples TRBV28 to TRBJ1-6, with D hard to call. Deletions cut 10 bases from V and 10 bases from J, with 14 bases between. Germline V gene sequence: CDR1 MDHEN, CDR2 SYDVKM. The CDR3 covers 12 residues. The DNA of the CDR3 is TGTGCCACCGCGGGAACGGGGTCACCCCTCCACTTT. This sequence encodes CATAGTGSPLHF.

This clone was found once. The CDR3 loop is CASLRDRGTPSEAFF. The CDR3, as DNA: TGTGCCAGCCTACGGGACAGGGGGACCCCTTCTGAAGCTTTCTTT. V is TRBV6-5 and J is TRBJ1-1; 11 nucleotides align to TRBD1. The CDR3 extends over 15 amino acids. Germline CDR1 MNHEY, CDR2 SVGAGI. V lost 8 bases and J lost 6; bases outside the gene matches: 11.

The rearrangement joins TRBV4-3 to TRBJ1-6, with D unclear. CDR1 LGHNA and CDR2 YSLEER come from the germline V gene. This CDR3 comprises 17 residues. V was pared by 0 bases and J by 0 bases, with 9 bases between. This CDR3 reads CASSQDPQSSYNSPLHF. The CDR3 DNA reads as TGCGCCAGCAGCCAAGACCCCCAGAGCTCCTATAATTCACCCCTCCACTTT.

This clone turned up a few times. V gene TRBV19 combines with J gene TRBJ1-1; tentative D call: TRBD1 (6 bases). Germline V CDR1 and CDR2: LNHDA, SQIVND (reference sequence). The V end lost 5 bases, the J end lost 1 base, and 17 bases lay between the germline ends. The CDR3 is 16 amino acids. CDR3 coding DNA: TGTGCCAGTAGTGCCATCCGGGACACGCCGAACACTGAAGCTTTCTTT. Amino acid sequence: CASSAIRDTPNTEAFF.

In this sample, this clone turned up once. As DNA, the CDR3 is TGTGCCAGCAGCTTAGTGGCAGATCAGCCCCAGCATTTT. Its translation is CASSLVADQPQHF. The J gene is TRBJ1-5, the V gene TRBV7-6; D unclear. This CDR3 has 13 residues. CDR1 is SGHVS, CDR2 FNYEAQ, per germline. V was cut by 1 base and J by 5 bases, with 6 bases left in between.

V and J are TRBV18 and TRBJ1-5; D is unresolved. The ends were cut back, 2 bases at V and 4 bases at J, with 9 bases in the middle. CDR3 length: 14 residues. Germline values: CDR1 KGHSH, CDR2 LQKENI. CDR3 DNA: TGTGCCAGCTCACCAGGTTCTGGAAATCAGCCCCAGCATTTT. It specifies CASSPGSGNQPQHF.

This chain joins TRBV29-1 and TRBJ2-1; TRBD1 might be the D (5 bases). The length of the CDR3 is 13 residues. Trimming took 7 bases from V and 6 from J, leaving 16 bases between them. CDR1 and CDR2 from the germline V gene are SQVTM and ANQGSEA. The CDR3 region is CSARTMDTNEQFF. CDR3 DNA sequence: TGCAGCGCTAGAACCATGGACACCAATGAGCAGTTCTTC.

Only a few counts were recorded for this clone. This chain uses TRBV19 with TRBJ1-2; weak D call: TRBD1 (5 bases). V was cut by 1 base and J by 6 bases, with 15 bases left in between. CDR3 length: 15 residues. The germline gives CDR1 LNHDA, CDR2 SQIVND (reference sequence). The CDR3 sequence is CASSIGGRSRDGYTF. DNA for the CDR3: TGTGCCAGTAGTATAGGGGGACGGTCGCGCGATGGCTACACCTTC.

The V call is TRBV7-2, the J call TRBJ2-1, with TRBD1 identical over 9 bases. V shed 5 bases, J shed 9 bases, and the junction held 11 bases outside the gene matches. The CDR3 loop spans 15 amino acids. The V gene's germline CDR1 is SGHTA and CDR2 FQGNSA. As DNA, the CDR3 is TGTGCCAGCAGCCTGCTGCGGACAGGGGATGGTGAGCAGTTCTTC. Amino acid sequence: CASSLLRTGDGEQFF.

The genes are TRBV4-3 and TRBJ2-3; unclear D gene. CDR3 length: 14 amino acids. Trimming cost V 0 bases and J 1 base, with 5 bases left between them. The germline V gene encodes CDR1 LGHNA and CDR2 YSLEER. The CDR3 loop reads CASSQDVRTDTQYF. The CDR3 nucleotides are TGCGCCAGCAGCCAAGATGTTCGCACAGATACGCAGTATTTT.

V usage is TRBV18 and J usage is TRBJ1-4, with D unclear. Germline CDR1 KGHSH, CDR2 LQKENI. The CDR3 is made up of 15 amino acids. V was pared by 3 bases and J by 1 base, with 9 bases between. The CDR3 here is CASSPDRGTNEKLFF. In nucleotides, the CDR3 is TGTGCCAGCTCACCCGACCGGGGAACTAATGAAAAACTGTTTTTT. The full variable domain, completed using reference TRBV18 and TRBJ1-4, is NAGVMQNPRHLVRRRGQEARLRCSPMKGHSHVYWYRQLPEEGLKFMVYLQKENIIDESGMPKERFSAEFPKEGPSILRIQQVVRGDSAAYFCASSPDRGTNEKLFFGSGTQLSVL.

V and J are TRBV3-1 (or the pseudogene TRBV3-2) and TRBJ2-7, with 11 bases identical to TRBD2. V was clipped by 1 base and J by 6 bases; unmatched bases: 5. Germline V lookup: CDR1 LGHDT, CDR2 YNNKEL (reference sequence). This CDR3 has 15 amino acids. The CDR3 region has the DNA TGTGCCAGCAGCCAAGCTAGCGGGGGGTCGTTCGAGCAGTACTTC. It encodes CASSQASGGSFEQYF.

V gene TRBV4-3 combines with J gene TRBJ1-1; a possible D gene is TRBD1 (5 bases). The CDR3 covers 16 residues. Deletions cut 0 bases from V and 1 base from J, with 12 bases between. Germline V lookup: CDR1 LGHNA, CDR2 YSLEER. CDR3 nucleotide sequence: TGCGCCAGCAGCCAAGATCAAGAGGGGTGGAACACTGAAGCTTTCTTT. This translates into CASSQDQEGWNTEAFF.

This clone was counted a few times. The chain couples TRBV19 to TRBJ1-1, with 7 bases that match TRBD1. The CDR3 consists of 13 residues. CDR1 and CDR2 (germline): LNHDA, SQIVND (reference sequence). The ends lost 3 bases at V and 6 bases at J; junction bases unmatched: 4. The CDR3 bases are TGTGCCAGTAGTATCAAGGGGGCCTCTGAAGCTTTCTTT. As protein: CASSIKGASEAFF.

The table lists this clone with a few counts. The V gene is TRBV5-8, the J gene TRBJ1-2, with a tentative D call TRBD1 (6 bases). Trimming took off 4 bases at V and 0 bases at J, with 16 bases between the two ends. This CDR3 has 16 amino acids. Germline-derived CDR1 and CDR2 are SGHTS and YDEGEE. DNA of the CDR3: TGTGCCAGCAGCCTACAGGCACAGGGACCTAACTATGGCTACACCTTC. Translated, it gives CASSLQAQGPNYGYTF.

The J gene is TRBJ1-2, the V gene TRBV6-5; no reliable D call. CDR3 length: 12 amino acids. From germline, CDR1 is MNHEY and CDR2 SVGAGI. V lost 4 bases and J lost 6, with 9 bases in between. The CDR3 region has the DNA TGTGCCAGCAGTTCCTACGATAATGGCTACACCTTC. Translation: CASSSYDNGYTF.

The rearrangement uses TRBV9 and TRBJ1-1; D perhaps matches TRBD1 (6 bases). This CDR3 has 15 residues. V shed 3 bases and J shed 1 base, with 13 bases lying between them. In germline, CDR1 is SGDLS, CDR2 YYNGEE. The CDR3: CASSEGQLRNTEAFF. CDR3 DNA sequence: TGTGCCAGCAGCGAAGGACAGCTCAGGAACACTGAAGCTTTCTTT. Full variable domain (outside the CDR3, taken from reference TRBV9 and TRBJ1-1): DSGVTQTPKHLITATGQRVTLRCSPRSGDLSVYWYQQSLDQGLQFLIQYYNGEERAKGNILERFSAQQFPDLHSELNLSSLELGDSALYFCASSEGQLRNTEAFFGQGTRLTVV.